Described below is a single T cell receptor beta chain sequence and its context. These data are taken from a study of blood T cell repertoires in COVID-19. Study at large: Samples of COVID-19 (acute and convalescent) were obtained from the United States, Italy and Spain. PBMCs, B-cell-depleted T cells, or T cells were the source of the cDNA or gDNA that made up the material.

Original processing methods: Reference gene primer amplification gave estimated nucleated cell counts. Clones were sequenced by immunoSEQ multiplex PCR, and TCRdb holds only the in-frame ones, with some missing. V and J calls and clone size are as listed in that table; D and trimming were resolved from the DNA. The sample lists 140,000 to 150,000 clones; around 81% were seen once. This TCR was sampled from a human donor with acute or convalescent COVID-19. The donor label of this sample is uncertain. Material: peripheral blood.

CDR3 protein: CASSSKTGGEADTQYF. The CDR3 DNA follows: TGTGCCAGCAGCTCCAAGACAGGGGGCGAGGCAGATACGCAGTATTTT. V and J are TRBV9 and TRBJ2-3; TRBD1 matches 10 bases. The ends lost 4 bases at V and 4 bases at J; junction bases unmatched: 9. Germline CDR1 SGDLS, CDR2 YYNGEE. The CDR3 has 16 residues.